These 15 T cell receptor beta chains were all obtained from the same sample, sequenced in a study of blood T cell repertoires in COVID-19. Here immunoSEQ multiplex PCR was the method, and the copy in TCRdb shows in-frame clones only, minus some. The repertoire holds 200,000 to 250,000 clones, with about 78% as singletons. The specimen was peripheral blood. All receptors derive from a woman in her seventies with acute or convalescent COVID-19.

The chain couples TRBV24-1 to TRBJ2-5; D is unresolved. V was trimmed by 4 bases and J by 4 bases, leaving 6 bases between them. Looked up from germline, CDR1 is KGHDR and CDR2 is SFDVKD. This CDR3 has 12 amino acids. The CDR3 nucleotides read TGTGCCACCAGTGAGAGAGGAGAGACCCAGTACTTC. Translating gives CATSERGETQYF.

The V call is TRBV30, the J call TRBJ2-4; TRBD1 might be the D (6 bases). V dropped 3 bases and J dropped 2 bases, with 14 bases sitting between them. CDR1 and CDR2 from the germline V gene are GTSNPN and SVGIG (reference sequence). There are 15 residues in the CDR3. The CDR3 region is CAWSPQGVTKNIQYF. Here the CDR3 DNA reads TGTGCCTGGAGCCCACAGGGAGTCACCAAAAACATTCAGTACTTC.

In DNA form, the CDR3 reads TGTGCTAGTGGTAGATCTAGCGGGGGGGCCAACTACAATGAGCAGTTCTTC. Its translation is CASGRSSGGANYNEQFF. This rearrangement joins TRBV12-5 to TRBJ2-1; 12 positions agree with TRBD2. Trimming at V came to 5 bases and at J to 3 bases, leaving 8 bases not matched to a gene. There are 17 residues in the CDR3. CDR1 LGHNT and CDR2 FRNRAP come from the germline V gene.

As for this clone: Distinct nucleotide sequences in the sample also encode this CDR3. This chain connects TRBV7-2 to TRBJ2-5; 12 bases are a match to TRBD2. The germline V gene encodes CDR1 SGHTA and CDR2 FQGNSA. This CDR3 contains 15 residues. V dropped 5 bases and J dropped 5; count of bases not matched to a gene: 6. CDR3 sequence (DNA): TGTGCCAGCAGCCCTAGCGGGGGGGCCAGGGAGACCCAGTACTTC. Translation: CASSPSGGARETQYF.

Notes on this clone: The sample carries other DNA sequences with the same CDR3. The chain employs TRBV7-6 and TRBJ2-5, with 11 bases that match TRBD2. Looked up from germline, CDR1 is SGHVS and CDR2 is FNYEAQ. J lost 4 bases, V lost 4 bases, and 2 bases had no gene match. The CDR3 contains 14 residues. The CDR3 DNA follows: TGTGCCAGCAGCTCCGGACTAGCGGGAGAGACCCAGTACTTC. It is translated as CASSSGLAGETQYF. Based on the CDR3 plus reference TRBV7-6 and TRBJ2-5, the full variable domain is GAGVSQSPRYKVTKRGQDVALRCDPISGHVSLYWYRQALGQGPEFLTYFNYEAQQDKSGLPNDRFSAERPEGSISTLTIQRTEQRDSAMYRCASSSGLAGETQYFGPGTRLLVL.

This chain joins TRBV7-2 and TRBJ2-7, with 7 nucleotides matching TRBD2. Trimming cost V 4 bases and J 3 bases; bases outside gene matches: 6. The CDR3 runs 14 residues. Germline assignment: CDR1 SGHTA and CDR2 FQGNSA. CDR3 DNA: TGTGCCAGCAGCTCCCTGGGGAGGGGCTACGAGCAGTACTTC. Its protein product is CASSSLGRGYEQYF.

The genes are TRBV19 and TRBJ2-1, with 8 bases identical to TRBD2. The CDR3 totals 14 residues. The V and J ends lost 7 bases and 9 bases, in that order; junction bases with no gene match: 11. Per the germline V gene, CDR1 is LNHDA and CDR2 is SQIVND (reference sequence). The CDR3 sequence is CASKERGSGSEQFF. CDR3 sequence (DNA): TGTGCCAGTAAAGAGCGGGGAAGCGGGAGTGAGCAGTTCTTC.

This chain joins TRBV7-2 and TRBJ1-3, with a possible D match to TRBD1 (6 bases). Germline V CDR1 and CDR2: SGHTA, FQGNSA. The length of the CDR3 is 17 residues. Trimming stripped 2 bases from V and 0 bases from J, with 14 bases between. The CDR3 sequence is CASSLSAGAYSGNTIYF. CDR3 nucleotide sequence: TGTGCCAGCAGCTTAAGTGCAGGGGCCTACTCTGGAAACACCATATATTTT.

The chain combines TRBV7-6 with TRBJ2-2; 7 bases match TRBD2. Trimming removed 0 bases from V and 7 bases from J; junction bases left unmatched: 8. The CDR3 runs 16 residues. Per germline, CDR1 SGHVS and CDR2 FNYEAQ. CDR3 DNA: TGTGCCAGCAGCTTAGCGCTGAGGACGGGGGGCGGGGAGCTGTTTTTT. Translating it yields CASSLALRTGGGELFF.

This clone appeared a single time. The V gene is TRBV12-3 or TRBV12-4, the J gene TRBJ1-2; possible D gene TRBD1, 6 bases. The ends were cut back, 6 bases at V and 2 bases at J, with 10 bases in the middle. The CDR3 totals 13 residues. DNA for the CDR3: TGTGCCAGCAGCTACGGACAGAACTATGGCTACACCTTC. It translates to CASSYGQNYGYTF.

This chain joins TRBV9 and TRBJ1-6, with D possibly matching TRBD1 (6 bases). CDR3 size: 15 residues. Germline CDR1 SGDLS, CDR2 YYNGEE. V shed 3 bases and J shed 5 bases, with 12 bases lying between them. In DNA form, the CDR3 reads TGTGCCAGCAGCGGAATTGGGGGCCATAATTCACCCCTCCACTTT. Protein sequence: CASSGIGGHNSPLHF.

The gene calls are TRBV6-6 and TRBJ2-5, with 7 bases matching TRBD1. This CDR3 contains 15 residues. Germline V CDR1 and CDR2: MNHNY, SVGAGI (reference sequence). Trimming cost V 6 bases and J 5 bases; bases outside gene matches: 12. DNA of the CDR3: TGTGCCAGCAGGGGGGACGACAGGGTACGGGAGACCCAGTACTTC. This codes for CASRGDDRVRETQYF.

J is TRBJ1-3 and V is TRBV6-5; D remains unclear. V was clipped by 2 bases and J by 2 bases, with 7 bases between them. This CDR3 has 14 residues. Per the germline V gene, CDR1 is MNHEY and CDR2 is SVGAGI. In nucleotides, the CDR3 is TGTGCCAGCAGTTACGGAGGGCCTGGAAACACCATATATTTT. Translation: CASSYGGPGNTIYF.

The chain recombines TRBV2 with TRBJ1-5; 7 nucleotides align to TRBD1. The CDR3 is made up of 15 amino acids. V lost 2 bases to trimming and J lost 7 bases; unmatched junction nucleotides: 8. Germline CDR1 and CDR2: SNHLY and FYNNEI. DNA of the CDR3: TGTGCCAGCAGTGAAAGGCAGGGGGGCGGGCAGCCCCAGCATTTT. Translating gives CASSERQGGGQPQHF.

There are a few counts of this clone. The genes are TRBV3-1 (or the pseudogene TRBV3-2) and TRBJ1-2; 7 nucleotides match TRBD1. The junction had 8 bases not matched to a gene; V was cut back by 3 bases and J by 4 bases. Germline V gene sequence: CDR1 LGHDT, CDR2 YNNKEL (reference sequence). This CDR3 has 15 amino acids. CDR3 nucleotide sequence: TGTGCCAGCAGCCATCTCAGGGGGACCGGCTATGGCTACACCTTC. Residues: CASSHLRGTGYGYTF.